What follows is one T cell receptor (beta chain) and its context. Its specificity is unknown. This record belongs to a study of cytomegalovirus exposure and HLA in healthy donors. Background on the study: Around 80 million unique TCR sequences came from HLA-typed donors in an early release. Findings and limits, study-wide: Analysis was performed later, and it showed HLA-associated TCR beta chains to be more clonally expanded than equally common others. The likely explanation for a cluster of highly shared sequence variants was sequencing artifact.

The CDR3 extends over 15 amino acids. Trimming took 6 bases from V and 0 from J; bases not matched to a gene: 5. Germline values: CDR1 MNHNY, CDR2 SVGAGI (reference sequence). PCR amplification relied on 60 Vbeta primers (plus 13 Jbeta primers). TCRdb's table, derived via immunoSEQ multiplex PCR, lists solely in-frame clones and lacks some. The table lists 150,000 to 200,000 clones. The sequenced material came from PBMCs. The chain uses TRBV6-6 and TRBJ1-5, with 7 bases that match TRBD1. This clonotype was sampled from a woman aged 55-69 years in good health and CMV-seronegative. In nucleotides, the CDR3 is TGTGCCAGCAGCCGACAGGGTACTAGCAATCAGCCCCAGCATTTT. This encodes CASSRQGTSNQPQHF.